This is a list of T cell receptor beta chains from one sample in a study of blood T cell repertoires in COVID-19. The repertoire was sequenced with immunoSEQ multiplex PCR; TCRdb's copy has only in-frame clones and lacks some. The data show roughly 300,000 clones, with 90% seen just once and roughly 6.8% held by the top ten. The source material was peripheral blood. These receptors originate from a woman aged 25 to 39 with COVID-19, enrolled during active disease. Each CDR3 is given with its conserved first and last residue.

V: TRBV4-2
CDR3: CASSQDDSSGNTIYF

V: TRBV28
CDR3: CASSSGQSREKLFF

V: TRBV7-2
CDR3: CASRRTSGGTYEQYF

V: TRBV18
CDR3: CASSPGTGNTEAFF

V: TRBV27
CDR3: CASSSGVYNSPLHF

V: TRBV4-1
CDR3: CASSQDLTAGNTIYF

V: TRBV3-1/TRBV3-2
CDR3: CASSQVDRGRTNEKLFF

V: TRBV19
CDR3: CASSIEEGDIQYF

V: TRBV15
CDR3: CATSRVATSGSLADTQYF

V: TRBV6-5
CDR3: CASKIGGRTEAFF

V: TRBV10-2
CDR3: CATKKETGSTDTQYF

V: TRBV28
CDR3: CASTPGVQPQHF

V: TRBV19
CDR3: CASSPLLAGRENTEAFF

V: TRBV4-1
CDR3: CASSPALADQPQHF

V: TRBV6-5
CDR3: CASSYGGQGYEQYF

V: TRBV28
CDR3: CASTRAGSAGELFF

V: TRBV5-1
CDR3: CASSLGTGQGTGELFF

V: TRBV28
CDR3: CASSPRDYLNEQFF

V: TRBV24-1
CDR3: CATSRGRGSYNEQFF

V: TRBV19
CDR3: CASSIQRAINSPLHF

V: TRBV4-1
CDR3: CASSRRDLVGTGELFF

V: TRBV3-1/TRBV3-2
CDR3: CASSQEGTSPRETQYF

V: TRBV4-1
CDR3: CASSIGQGTNTEAFF

V: TRBV6-1
CDR3: CASSELAGPTYEQYF

V: TRBV18
CDR3: CASSQTGGNSPLHF

V: TRBV27
CDR3: CASSPSRDTKAFF

V: TRBV10-1
CDR3: CASSDPRGLGTEAFF

V: TRBV6-2/TRBV6-3
CDR3: CASSYIGQGDNSPLHF

V: TRBV30
CDR3: CAWNRPVFETGELFF

V: TRBV7-3
CDR3: CASSSDSHDNEQFF

V: TRBV3-1/TRBV3-2
CDR3: CASSSLGGAGGGYNEQFF

V: TRBV25-1
CDR3: CASPRQLEAEAFF

V: TRBV7-2
CDR3: CASSPLAGITGELFF

V: TRBV27
CDR3: CASSSLGPGQGVHQPQHF

V: TRBV24-1
CDR3: CATSDSTSGTGELFF

V: TRBV19
CDR3: CASSPRVGGGYGYTF

V: TRBV28
CDR3: CASSTGGDNEKLFF

V: TRBV6-6
CDR3: CASSYRDRVAEQYF

V: TRBV19
CDR3: CASSIVWAGRSNQPQHF

V: TRBV30
CDR3: CAWSVPAGGVPGELFF

V: TRBV27
CDR3: CASSLKGGGTEAFF

V: TRBV23-1
CDR3: CASSPPGGSETDTQYF

V: TRBV10-3
CDR3: CAITGPGLGNTIYF

V: TRBV28
CDR3: CASSFGQPQHF

V: TRBV6-5
CDR3: CAVRGGPNQPQHF

V: TRBV28
CDR3: CASSTQGEASPLHF